The sequence of this TCR beta chain was determined in a study of CD8+CD57+ T cells in acquired aplastic anemia. Study-level points and caveats: Patients and controls shared roughly 28 CD8+ CDR3 sequences, which appeared highly expressed in patients and within their immunodominant clones.

Flow cytometry had shown expanded CD8+CD57+ cells in the patients chosen for sequencing. Both TCR beta VDJ combination and CDR3 sequence profiling were carried out. Genomic DNA was the template for this profiling. TCRdb ran MiXCR on the reads and lists one entry per CDR3 protein. Here the sample spans 160,000 or so distinct CDR3 sequences, 40% to 50% being singletons. This CDR3 spans 12 amino acids. V lost 3 bases and J 8 bases, leaving 10 bases between the germline ends. Germline V gene data show CDR1 as LNHDA and CDR2 as SQIVND (reference sequence). As concerns this clonotype: Its antigen is currently unknown.

Sequencing was performed on sorted CD4+, CD8+, or CD8+CD57+ T cells (not recorded which) from PBMCs. The TCR sequence derives from a human donor with aplastic anemia. This sequence joins TRBV19 and TRBJ1-2; D is unresolved. The CDR3 loop is CASSIQAGGYTF. For the CDR3, the DNA is TGTGCCAGTAGTATTCAGGCTGGCGGCTACACCTTC.